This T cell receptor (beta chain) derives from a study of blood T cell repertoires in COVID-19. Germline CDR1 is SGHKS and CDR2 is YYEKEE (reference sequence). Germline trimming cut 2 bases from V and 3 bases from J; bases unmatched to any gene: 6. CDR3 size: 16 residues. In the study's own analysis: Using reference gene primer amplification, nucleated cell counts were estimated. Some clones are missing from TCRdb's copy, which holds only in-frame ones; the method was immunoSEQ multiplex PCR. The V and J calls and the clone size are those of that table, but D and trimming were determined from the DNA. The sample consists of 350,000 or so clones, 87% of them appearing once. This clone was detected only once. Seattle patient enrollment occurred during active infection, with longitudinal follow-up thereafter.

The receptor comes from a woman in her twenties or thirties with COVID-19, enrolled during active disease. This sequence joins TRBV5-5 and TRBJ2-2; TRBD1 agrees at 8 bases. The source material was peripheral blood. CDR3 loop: CASSFGDRLYTGELFF. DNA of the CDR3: TGTGCCAGCAGCTTCGGGGACAGGTTGTACACCGGGGAGCTGTTTTTT.